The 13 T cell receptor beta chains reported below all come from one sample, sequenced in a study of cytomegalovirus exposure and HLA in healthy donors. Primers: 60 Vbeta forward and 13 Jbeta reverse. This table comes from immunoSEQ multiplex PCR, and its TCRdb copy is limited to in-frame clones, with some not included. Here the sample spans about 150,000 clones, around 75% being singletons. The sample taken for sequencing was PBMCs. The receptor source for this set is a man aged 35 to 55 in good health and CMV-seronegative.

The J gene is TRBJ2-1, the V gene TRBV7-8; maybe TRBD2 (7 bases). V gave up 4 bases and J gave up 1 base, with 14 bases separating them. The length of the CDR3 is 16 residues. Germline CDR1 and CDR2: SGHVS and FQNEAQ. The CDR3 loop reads CASSSARGASYNEQFF. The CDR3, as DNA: TGTGCCAGCAGCTCAGCTCGGGGGGCTTCCTACAATGAGCAGTTCTTC.

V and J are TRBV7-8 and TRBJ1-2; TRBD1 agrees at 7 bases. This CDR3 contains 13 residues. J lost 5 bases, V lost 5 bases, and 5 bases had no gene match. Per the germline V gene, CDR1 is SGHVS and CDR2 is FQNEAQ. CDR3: CASSLNRGYGYTF. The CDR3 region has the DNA TGTGCCAGCAGCCTAAACAGGGGATATGGCTACACCTTC.

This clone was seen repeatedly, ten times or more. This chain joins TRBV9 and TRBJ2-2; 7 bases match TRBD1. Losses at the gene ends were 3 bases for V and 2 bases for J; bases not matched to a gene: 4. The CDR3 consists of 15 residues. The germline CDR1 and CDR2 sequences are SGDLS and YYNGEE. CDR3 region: CASSAAGGNTGELFF. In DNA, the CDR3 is TGTGCCAGCAGCGCCGCAGGGGGAAACACCGGGGAGCTGTTTTTT.

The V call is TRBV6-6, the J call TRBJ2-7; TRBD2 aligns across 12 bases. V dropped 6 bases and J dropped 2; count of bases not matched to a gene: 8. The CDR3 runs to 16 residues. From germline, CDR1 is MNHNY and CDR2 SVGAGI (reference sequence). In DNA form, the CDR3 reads TGTGCCAGCAGCCCTACTAGCGGGGGGAGCACCTACGAGCAGTACTTC. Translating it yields CASSPTSGGSTYEQYF.

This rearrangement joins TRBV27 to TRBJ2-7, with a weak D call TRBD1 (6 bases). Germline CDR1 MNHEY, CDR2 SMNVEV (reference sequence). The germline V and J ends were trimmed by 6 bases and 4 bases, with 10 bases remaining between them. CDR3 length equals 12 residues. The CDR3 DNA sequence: TGTGCCAGCAGGGCTACAGGGTACGAGCAGTACTTC. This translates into CASRATGYEQYF.

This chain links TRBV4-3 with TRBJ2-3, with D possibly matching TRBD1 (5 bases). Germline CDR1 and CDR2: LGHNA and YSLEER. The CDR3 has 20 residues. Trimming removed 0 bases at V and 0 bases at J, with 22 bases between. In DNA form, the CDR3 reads TGCGCCAGCAGCCAAGATCTCCTAATGGTAGGGGTAGGAAGCACAGATACGCAGTATTTT. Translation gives CASSQDLLMVGVGSTDTQYF.

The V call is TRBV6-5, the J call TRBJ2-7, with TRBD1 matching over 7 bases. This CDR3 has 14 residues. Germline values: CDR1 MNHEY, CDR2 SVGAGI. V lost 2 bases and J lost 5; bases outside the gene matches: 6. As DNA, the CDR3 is TGTGCCAGCAGTTACGACAGGGCGAGGGACGAGCAGTACTTC. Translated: CASSYDRARDEQYF.

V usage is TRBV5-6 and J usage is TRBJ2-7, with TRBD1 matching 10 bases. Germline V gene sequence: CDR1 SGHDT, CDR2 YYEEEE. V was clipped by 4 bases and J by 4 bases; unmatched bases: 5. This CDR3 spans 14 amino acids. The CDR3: CASSDGTGVYEQYF. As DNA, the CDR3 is TGTGCCAGCAGCGACGGGACAGGGGTTTACGAGCAGTACTTC.

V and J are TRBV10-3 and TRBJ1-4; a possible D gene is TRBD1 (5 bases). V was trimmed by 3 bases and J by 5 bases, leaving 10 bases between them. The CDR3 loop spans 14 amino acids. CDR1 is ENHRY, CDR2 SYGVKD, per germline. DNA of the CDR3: TGTGCCATCAGTGACAGGGAACAGAATGAAAAACTGTTTTTT. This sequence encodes CAISDREQNEKLFF.

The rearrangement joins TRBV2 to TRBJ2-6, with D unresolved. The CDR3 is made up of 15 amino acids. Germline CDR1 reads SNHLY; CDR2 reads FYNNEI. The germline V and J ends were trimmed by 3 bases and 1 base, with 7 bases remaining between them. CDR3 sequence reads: CASSDWPSGANVLTF. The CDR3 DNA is TGTGCCAGCAGTGATTGGCCATCTGGGGCCAACGTCCTGACTTTC.

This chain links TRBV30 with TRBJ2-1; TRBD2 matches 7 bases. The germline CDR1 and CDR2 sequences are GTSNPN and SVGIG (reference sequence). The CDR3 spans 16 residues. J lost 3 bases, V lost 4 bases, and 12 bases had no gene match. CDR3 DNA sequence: TGTGCCTGGAAGAGGCCCTTGACTAGCTACTACAATGAGCAGTTCTTC. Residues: CAWKRPLTSYYNEQFF.

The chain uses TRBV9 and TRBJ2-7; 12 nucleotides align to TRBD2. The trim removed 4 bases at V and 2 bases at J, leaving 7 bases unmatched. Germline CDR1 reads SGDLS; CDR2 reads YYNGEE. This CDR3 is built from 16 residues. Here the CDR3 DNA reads TGTGCCAGCAGCAAACGACTAGCGGGAGCTACCTACGAGCAGTACTTC. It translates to CASSKRLAGATYEQYF.

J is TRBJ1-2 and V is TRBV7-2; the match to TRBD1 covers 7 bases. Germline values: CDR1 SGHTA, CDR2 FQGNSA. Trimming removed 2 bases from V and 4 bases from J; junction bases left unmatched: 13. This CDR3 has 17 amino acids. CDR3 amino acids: CASSLMSGGDTFYGYTF. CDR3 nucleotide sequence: TGTGCCAGCAGCTTAATGTCAGGGGGTGATACCTTCTATGGCTACACCTTC.